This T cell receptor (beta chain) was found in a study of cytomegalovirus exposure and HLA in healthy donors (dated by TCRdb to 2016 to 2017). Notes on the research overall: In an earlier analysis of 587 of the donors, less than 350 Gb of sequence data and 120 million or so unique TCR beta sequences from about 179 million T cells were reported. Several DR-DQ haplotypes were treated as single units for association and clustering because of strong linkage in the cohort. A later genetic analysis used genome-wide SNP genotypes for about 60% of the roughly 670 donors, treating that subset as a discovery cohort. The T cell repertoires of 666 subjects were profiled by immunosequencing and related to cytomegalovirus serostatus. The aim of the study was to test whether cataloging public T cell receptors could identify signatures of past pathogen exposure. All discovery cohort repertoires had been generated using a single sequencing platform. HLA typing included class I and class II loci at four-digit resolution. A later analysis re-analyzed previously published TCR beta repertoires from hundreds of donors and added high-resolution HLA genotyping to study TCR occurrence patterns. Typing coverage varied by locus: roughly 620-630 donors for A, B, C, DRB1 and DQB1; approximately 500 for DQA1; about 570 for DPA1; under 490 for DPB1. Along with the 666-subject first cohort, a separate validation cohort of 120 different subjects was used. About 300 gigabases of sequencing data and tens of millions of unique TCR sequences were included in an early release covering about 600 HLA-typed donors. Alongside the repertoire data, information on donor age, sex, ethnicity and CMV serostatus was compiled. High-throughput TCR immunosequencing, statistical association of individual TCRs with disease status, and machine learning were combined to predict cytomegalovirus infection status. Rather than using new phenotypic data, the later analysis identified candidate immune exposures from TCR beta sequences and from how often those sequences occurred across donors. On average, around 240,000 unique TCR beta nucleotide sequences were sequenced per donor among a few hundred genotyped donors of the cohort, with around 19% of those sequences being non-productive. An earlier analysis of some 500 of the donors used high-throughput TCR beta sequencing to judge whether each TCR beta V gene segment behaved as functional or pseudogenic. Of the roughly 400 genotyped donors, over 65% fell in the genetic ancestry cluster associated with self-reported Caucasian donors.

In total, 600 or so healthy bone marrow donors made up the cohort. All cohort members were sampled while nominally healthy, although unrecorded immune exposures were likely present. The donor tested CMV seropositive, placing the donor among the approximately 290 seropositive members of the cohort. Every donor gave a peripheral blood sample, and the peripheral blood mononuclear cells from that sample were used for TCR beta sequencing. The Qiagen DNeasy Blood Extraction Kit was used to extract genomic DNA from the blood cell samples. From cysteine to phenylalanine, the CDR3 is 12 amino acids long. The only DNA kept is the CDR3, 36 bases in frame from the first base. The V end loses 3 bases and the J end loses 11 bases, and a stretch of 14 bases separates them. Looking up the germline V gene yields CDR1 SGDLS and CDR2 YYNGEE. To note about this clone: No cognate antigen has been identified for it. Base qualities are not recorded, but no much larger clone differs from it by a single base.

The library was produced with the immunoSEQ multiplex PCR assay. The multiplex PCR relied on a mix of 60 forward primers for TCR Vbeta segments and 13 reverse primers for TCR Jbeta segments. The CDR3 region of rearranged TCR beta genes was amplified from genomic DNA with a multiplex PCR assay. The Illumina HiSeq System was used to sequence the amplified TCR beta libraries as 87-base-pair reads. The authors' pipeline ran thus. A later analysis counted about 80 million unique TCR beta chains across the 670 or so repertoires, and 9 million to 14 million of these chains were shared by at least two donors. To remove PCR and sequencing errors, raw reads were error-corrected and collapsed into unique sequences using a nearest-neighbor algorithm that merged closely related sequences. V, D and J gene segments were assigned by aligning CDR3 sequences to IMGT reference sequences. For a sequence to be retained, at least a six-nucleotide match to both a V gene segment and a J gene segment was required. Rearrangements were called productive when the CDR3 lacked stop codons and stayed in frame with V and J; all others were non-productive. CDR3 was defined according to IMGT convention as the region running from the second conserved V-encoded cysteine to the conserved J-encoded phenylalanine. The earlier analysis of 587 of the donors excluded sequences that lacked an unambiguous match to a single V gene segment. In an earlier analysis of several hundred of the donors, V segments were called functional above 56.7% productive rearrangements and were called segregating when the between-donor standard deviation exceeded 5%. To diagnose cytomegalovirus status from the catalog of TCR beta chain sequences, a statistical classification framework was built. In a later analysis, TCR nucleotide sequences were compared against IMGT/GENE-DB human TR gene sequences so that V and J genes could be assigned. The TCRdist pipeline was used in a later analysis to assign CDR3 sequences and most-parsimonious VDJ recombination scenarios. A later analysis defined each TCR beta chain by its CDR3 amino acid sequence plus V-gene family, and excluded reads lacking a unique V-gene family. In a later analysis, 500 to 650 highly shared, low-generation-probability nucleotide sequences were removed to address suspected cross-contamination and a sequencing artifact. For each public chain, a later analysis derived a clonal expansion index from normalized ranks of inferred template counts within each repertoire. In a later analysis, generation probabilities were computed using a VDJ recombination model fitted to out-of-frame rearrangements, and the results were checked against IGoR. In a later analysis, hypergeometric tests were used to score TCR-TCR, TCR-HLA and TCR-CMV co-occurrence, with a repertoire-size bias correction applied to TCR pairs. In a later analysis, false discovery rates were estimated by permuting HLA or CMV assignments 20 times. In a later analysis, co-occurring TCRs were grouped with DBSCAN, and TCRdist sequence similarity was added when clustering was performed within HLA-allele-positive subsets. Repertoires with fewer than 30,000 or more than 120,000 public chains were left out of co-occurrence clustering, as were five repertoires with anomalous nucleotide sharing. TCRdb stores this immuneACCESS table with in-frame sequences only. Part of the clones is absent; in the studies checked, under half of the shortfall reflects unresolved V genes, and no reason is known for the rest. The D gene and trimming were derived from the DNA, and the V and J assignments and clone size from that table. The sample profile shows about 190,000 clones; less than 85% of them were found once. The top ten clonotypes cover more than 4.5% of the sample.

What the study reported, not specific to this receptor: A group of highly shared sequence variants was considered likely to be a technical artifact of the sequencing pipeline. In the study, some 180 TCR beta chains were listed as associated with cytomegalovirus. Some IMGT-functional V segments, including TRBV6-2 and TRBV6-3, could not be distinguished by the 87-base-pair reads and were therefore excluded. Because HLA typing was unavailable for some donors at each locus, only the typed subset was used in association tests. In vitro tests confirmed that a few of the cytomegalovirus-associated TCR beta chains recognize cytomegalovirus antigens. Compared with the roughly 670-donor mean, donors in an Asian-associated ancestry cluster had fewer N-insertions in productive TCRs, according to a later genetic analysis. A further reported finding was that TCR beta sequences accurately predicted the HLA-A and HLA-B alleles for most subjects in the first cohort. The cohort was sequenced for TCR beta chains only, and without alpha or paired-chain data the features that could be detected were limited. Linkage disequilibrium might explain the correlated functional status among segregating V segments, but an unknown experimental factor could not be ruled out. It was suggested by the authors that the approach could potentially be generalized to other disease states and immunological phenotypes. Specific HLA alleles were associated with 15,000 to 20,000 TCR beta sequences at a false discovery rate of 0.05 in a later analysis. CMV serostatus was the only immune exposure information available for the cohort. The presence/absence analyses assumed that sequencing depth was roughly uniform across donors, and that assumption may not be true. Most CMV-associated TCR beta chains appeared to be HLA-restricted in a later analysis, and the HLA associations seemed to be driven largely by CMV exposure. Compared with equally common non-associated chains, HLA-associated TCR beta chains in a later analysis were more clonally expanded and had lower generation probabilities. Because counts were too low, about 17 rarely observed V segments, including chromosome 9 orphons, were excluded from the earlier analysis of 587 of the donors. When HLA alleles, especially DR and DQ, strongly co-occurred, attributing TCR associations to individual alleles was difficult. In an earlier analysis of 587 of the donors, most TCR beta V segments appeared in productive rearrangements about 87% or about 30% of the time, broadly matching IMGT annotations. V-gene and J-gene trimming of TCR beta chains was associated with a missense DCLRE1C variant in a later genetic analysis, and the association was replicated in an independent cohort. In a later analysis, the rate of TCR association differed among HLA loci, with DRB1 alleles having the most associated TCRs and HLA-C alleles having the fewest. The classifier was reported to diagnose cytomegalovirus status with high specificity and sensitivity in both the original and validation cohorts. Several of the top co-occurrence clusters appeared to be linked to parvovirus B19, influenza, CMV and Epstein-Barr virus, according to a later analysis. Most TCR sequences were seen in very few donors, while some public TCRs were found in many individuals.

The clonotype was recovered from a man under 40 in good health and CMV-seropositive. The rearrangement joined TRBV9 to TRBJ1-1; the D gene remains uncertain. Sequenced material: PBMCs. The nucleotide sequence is TGTGCCAGCAGCGCATCTCCGGGGTTCGCTTTCTTT. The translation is CASSASPGFAFF.